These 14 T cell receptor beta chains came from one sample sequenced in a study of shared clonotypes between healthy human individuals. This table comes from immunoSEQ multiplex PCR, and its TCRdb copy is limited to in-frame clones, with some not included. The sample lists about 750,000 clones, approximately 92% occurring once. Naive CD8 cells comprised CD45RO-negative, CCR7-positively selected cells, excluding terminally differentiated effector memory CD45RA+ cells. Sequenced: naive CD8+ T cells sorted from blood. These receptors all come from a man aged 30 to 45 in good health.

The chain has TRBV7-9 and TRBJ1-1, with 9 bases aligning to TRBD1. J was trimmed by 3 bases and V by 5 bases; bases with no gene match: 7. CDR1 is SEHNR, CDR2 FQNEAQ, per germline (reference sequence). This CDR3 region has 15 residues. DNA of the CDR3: TGTGCCAGCAGCCCCAGACAGGGGGTAGACACTGAAGCTTTCTTT. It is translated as CASSPRQGVDTEAFF. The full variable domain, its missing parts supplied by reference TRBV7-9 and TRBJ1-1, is DTGVSQNPRHKITKRGQNVTFRCDPISEHNRLYWYRQTLGQGPEFLTYFQNEAQLEKSRLLSDRFSAERPKGSFSTLEIQRTEQGDSAMYLCASSPRQGVDTEAFFGQGTRLTVV.

The CDR3 is CASSPLMGETQYF. The CDR3 nucleotides are TGTGCCAGCAGCCCCCTTATGGGAGAGACCCAGTACTTC. The gene calls are TRBV11-3 and TRBJ2-5; D is unresolved. V gave up 5 bases and J gave up 4 bases, with 11 bases separating them. The CDR3 loop spans 13 amino acids. Looked up from germline, CDR1 is SGHNT and CDR2 is YENEEA.

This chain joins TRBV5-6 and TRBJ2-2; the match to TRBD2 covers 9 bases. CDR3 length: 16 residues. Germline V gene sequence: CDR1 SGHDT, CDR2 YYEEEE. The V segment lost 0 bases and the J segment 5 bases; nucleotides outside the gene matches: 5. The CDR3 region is CASSLALAGRTGELFF. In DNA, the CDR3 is TGTGCCAGCAGCTTGGCCCTAGCGGGAAGGACCGGGGAGCTGTTTTTT. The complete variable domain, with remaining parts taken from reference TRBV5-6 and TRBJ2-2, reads DAGVTQSPTHLIKTRGQQVTLRCSPKSGHDTVSWYQQALGQGPQFIFQYYEEEERQRGNFPDRFSGHQFPNYSSELNVNALLLGDSALYLCASSLALAGRTGELFFGEGSRLTVL.

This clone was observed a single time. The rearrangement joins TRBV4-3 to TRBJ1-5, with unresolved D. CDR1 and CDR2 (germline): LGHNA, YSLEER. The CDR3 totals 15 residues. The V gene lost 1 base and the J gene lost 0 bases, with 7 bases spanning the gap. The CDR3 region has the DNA TGCGCCAGCAGCCAAGGCAGTTATAGCAATCAGCCCCAGCATTTT. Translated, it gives CASSQGSYSNQPQHF.

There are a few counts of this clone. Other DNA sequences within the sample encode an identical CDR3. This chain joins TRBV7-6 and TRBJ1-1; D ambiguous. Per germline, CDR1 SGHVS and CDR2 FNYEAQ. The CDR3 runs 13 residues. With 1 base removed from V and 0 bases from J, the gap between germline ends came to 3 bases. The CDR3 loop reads CASSLGMNTEAFF. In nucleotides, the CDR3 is TGTGCCAGCAGCTTAGGAATGAACACTGAAGCTTTCTTT. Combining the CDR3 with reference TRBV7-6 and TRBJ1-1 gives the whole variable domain GAGVSQSPRYKVTKRGQDVALRCDPISGHVSLYWYRQALGQGPEFLTYFNYEAQQDKSGLPNDRFSAERPEGSISTLTIQRTEQRDSAMYRCASSLGMNTEAFFGQGTRLTVV.

The CDR3 region has the DNA TGCGCCAGCAGTGTAGGACCGAACACCGGGGAGCTGTTTTTT. It specifies CASSVGPNTGELFF. The chain has TRBV10-1 and TRBJ2-2; D call uncertain. Trimming pared 4 bases from V and 0 bases from J, leaving 6 bases between. The germline CDR1 and CDR2 sequences are WNHNN and SYGVQD (reference sequence). The CDR3 has 14 amino acids.

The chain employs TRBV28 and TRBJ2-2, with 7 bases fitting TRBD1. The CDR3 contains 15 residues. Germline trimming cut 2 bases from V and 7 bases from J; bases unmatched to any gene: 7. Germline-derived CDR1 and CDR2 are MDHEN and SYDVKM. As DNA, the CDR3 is TGTGCCAGCAGTTTACCGAGGGGGCGCGGCGGGGAGCTGTTTTTT. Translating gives CASSLPRGRGGELFF.

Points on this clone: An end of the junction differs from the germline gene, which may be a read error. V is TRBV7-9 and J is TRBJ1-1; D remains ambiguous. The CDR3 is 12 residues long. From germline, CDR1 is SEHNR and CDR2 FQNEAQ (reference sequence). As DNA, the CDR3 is TGTGCCAGCAGCTCCAATCCCGAGGGCCCGATCTTT. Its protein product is CASSSNPEGPIF.

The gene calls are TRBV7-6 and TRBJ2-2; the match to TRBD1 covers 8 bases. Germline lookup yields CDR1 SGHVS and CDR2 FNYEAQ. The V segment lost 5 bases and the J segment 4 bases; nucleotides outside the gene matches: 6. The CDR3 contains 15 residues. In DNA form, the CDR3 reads TGTGCCAGCAGCCCCAGGACAGGGTTCACCGGGGAGCTGTTTTTT. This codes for CASSPRTGFTGELFF.

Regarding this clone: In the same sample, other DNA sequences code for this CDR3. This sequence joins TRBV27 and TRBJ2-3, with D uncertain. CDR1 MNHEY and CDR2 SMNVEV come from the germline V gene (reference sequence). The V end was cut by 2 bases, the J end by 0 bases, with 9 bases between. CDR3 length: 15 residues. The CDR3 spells CASSLGVLSTDTQYF. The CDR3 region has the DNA TGTGCCAGCAGTTTAGGTGTTCTTAGCACAGATACGCAGTATTTT.

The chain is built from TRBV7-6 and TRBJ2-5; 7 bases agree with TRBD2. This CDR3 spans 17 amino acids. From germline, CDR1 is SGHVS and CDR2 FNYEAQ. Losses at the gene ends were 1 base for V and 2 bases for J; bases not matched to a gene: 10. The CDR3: CASSLGIQLAPQETQYF. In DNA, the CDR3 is TGTGCCAGCAGCTTAGGAATCCAACTAGCGCCACAAGAGACCCAGTACTTC.

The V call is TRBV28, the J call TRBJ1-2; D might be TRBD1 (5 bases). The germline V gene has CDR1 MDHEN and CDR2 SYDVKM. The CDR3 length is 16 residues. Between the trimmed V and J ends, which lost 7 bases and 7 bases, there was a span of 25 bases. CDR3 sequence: CASTLYLRGGDGGYTF. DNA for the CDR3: TGTGCCAGCACATTATACCTCCGGGGGGGAGATGGTGGCTACACCTTC.

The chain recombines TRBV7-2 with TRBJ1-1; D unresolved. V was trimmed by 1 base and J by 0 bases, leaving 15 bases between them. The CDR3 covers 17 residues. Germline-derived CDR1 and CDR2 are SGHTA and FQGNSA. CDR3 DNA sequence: TGTGCCAGCAGCTTAGTTGGTTGGACTCCAATGAACACTGAAGCTTTCTTT. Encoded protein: CASSLVGWTPMNTEAFF.

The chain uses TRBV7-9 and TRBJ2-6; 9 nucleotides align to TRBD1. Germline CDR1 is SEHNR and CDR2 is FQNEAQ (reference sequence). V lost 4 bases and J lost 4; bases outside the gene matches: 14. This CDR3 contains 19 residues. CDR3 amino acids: CASSSYDRGADGGANVLTF. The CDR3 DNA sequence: TGTGCCAGCAGCTCCTATGACAGGGGGGCTGACGGAGGGGCCAACGTCCTGACTTTC.